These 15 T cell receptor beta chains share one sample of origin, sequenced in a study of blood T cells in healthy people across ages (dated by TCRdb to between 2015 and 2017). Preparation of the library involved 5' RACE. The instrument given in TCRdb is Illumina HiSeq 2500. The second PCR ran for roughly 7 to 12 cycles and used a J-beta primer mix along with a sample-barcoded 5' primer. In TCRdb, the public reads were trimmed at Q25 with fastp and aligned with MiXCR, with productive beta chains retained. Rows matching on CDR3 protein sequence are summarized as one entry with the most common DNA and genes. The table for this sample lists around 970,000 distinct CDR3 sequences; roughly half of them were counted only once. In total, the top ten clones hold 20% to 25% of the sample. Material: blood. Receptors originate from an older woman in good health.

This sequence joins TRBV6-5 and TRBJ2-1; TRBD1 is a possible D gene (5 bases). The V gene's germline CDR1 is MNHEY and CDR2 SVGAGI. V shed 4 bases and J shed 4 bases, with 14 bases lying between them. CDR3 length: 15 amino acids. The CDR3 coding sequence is TGTGCCAGCAGTTTAGTCCAGGGATTATACAATGAGCAGTTCTTC. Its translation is CASSLVQGLYNEQFF.

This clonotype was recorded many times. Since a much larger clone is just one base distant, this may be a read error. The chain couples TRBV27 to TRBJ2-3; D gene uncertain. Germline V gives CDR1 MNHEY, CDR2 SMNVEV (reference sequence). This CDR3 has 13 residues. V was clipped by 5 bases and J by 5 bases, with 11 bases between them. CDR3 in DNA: TGTGCCAGCAGTCGTTGGGTGGGAGATACGCAGTATTTT. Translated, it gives CASSRWVGDTQYF.

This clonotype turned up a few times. CDR3 sequence reads: CASSNLQGYTEAFF. The CDR3 DNA reads TGTGCCAGCAGTAATCTACAGGGTTACACTGAAGCTTTCTTT. The rearrangement links TRBV6-5 to TRBJ1-1; weak D call: TRBD1 (6 bases). Germline-derived CDR1 and CDR2 are MNHEY and SVGAGI. V was shortened by 5 bases and J by 3 bases, with 13 bases between the two germline ends. This CDR3 spans 14 amino acids.

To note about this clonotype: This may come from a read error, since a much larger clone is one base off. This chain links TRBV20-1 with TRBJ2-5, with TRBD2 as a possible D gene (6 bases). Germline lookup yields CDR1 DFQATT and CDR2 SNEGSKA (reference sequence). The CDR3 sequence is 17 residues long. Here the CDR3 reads CRARSGREVISRETQYF. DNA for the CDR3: TGCAGGGCTAGGTCCGGTAGGGAGGTGATCAGTAGGGAGACCCAGTACTTC.

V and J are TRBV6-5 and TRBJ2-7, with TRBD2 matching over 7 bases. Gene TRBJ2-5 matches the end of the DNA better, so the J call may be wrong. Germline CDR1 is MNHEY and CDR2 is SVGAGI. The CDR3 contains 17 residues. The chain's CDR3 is CASSWLSGEVEQETQYF. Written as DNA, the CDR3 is TGTGCCAGCAGTTGGCTGAGCGGGGAAGTGGAGCAAGAGACCCAGTACTTC.

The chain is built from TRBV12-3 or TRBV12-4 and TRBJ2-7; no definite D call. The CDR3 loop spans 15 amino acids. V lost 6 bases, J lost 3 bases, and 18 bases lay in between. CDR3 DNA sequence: TGTGCCAGCAGCCCTCTCTGGTTGAGAGGCTACGAGCAGTACTTC. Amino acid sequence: CASSPLWLRGYEQYF.

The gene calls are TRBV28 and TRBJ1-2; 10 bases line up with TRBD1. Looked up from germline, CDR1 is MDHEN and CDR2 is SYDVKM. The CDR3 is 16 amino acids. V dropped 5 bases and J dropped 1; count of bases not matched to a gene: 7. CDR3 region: CASSAPGQGRNYGYTF. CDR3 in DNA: TGTGCCAGCAGTGCGCCGGGACAGGGGCGTAACTATGGCTACACCTTC.

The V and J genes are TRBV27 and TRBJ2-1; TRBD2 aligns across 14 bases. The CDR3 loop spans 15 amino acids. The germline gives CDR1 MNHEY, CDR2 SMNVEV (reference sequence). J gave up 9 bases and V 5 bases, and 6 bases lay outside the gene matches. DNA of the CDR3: TGTGCCAGCAGTCCCGGGACTAGCGGGGGTGGTGAGCAGTTCTTC. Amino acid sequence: CASSPGTSGGGEQFF.

CDR3 nucleotides: TGTGCCAGCAGAAGGCGGGAGGGCACCGGGGAGCTGTTTTTT. Translation gives CASRRREGTGELFF. V usage is TRBV27 and J usage is TRBJ2-2; TRBD2 agrees at 9 bases. In germline, CDR1 is MNHEY, CDR2 SMNVEV (reference sequence). V shed 6 bases, J shed 4 bases, and the junction held 3 bases outside the gene matches. This CDR3 region has 14 residues.

The DNA for the CDR3 is TGTGCCAGCAGCGCCCGACCGGGTAGTGGGGCCAACGTCCTGACTTTC. Translated, it gives CASSARPGSGANVLTF. This rearrangement joins TRBV9 to TRBJ2-6; D gene uncertain. CDR1 and CDR2 (germline): SGDLS, YYNGEE. V was trimmed by 3 bases and J by 3 bases, leaving 13 bases between them. The CDR3 length is 16 residues.

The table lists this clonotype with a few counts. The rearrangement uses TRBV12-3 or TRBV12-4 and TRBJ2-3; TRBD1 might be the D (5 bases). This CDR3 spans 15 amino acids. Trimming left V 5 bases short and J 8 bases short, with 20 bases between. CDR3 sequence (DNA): TGTGCCAGCAGTCTCACAGGCCCTGAGTACGGTACGCAGTATTTT. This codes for CASSLTGPEYGTQYF.

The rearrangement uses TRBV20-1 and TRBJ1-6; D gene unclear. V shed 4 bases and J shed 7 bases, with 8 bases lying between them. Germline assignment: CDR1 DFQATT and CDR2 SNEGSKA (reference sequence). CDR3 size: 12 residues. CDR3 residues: CSAKGGNSPLHF. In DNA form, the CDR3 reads TGCAGTGCTAAGGGCGGAAATTCACCCCTCCACTTT.

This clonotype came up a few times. Here the CDR3 DNA reads TGTGCCAGCAGTGAATCCACCCGACGGTCTACGCAGTATTTT. This translates into CASSESTRRSTQYF. The chain uses TRBV25-1 and TRBJ2-3, with unresolved D. The CDR3 covers 14 residues. Trimming pared 1 base from V and 8 bases from J, leaving 13 bases between. Germline V gene lookup returns CDR1 MGHDK and CDR2 SYGVNS. Variable domain in full (rest from reference TRBV25-1 and TRBJ2-3): EADIYQTPRYLVIGTGKKITLECSQTMGHDKMYWYQQDPGMELHLIHYSYGVNSTEKGDLSSESTVSRIRTEHFPLTLESARPSHTSQYLCASSESTRRSTQYFGPGTRLTVL.

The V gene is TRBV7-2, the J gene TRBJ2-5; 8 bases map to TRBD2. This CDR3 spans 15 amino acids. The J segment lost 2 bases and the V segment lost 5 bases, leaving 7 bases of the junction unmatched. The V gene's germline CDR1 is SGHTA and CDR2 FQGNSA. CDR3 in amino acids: CASSHGSGRQETQYF. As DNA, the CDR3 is TGTGCCAGCAGCCACGGGAGCGGGAGACAAGAGACCCAGTACTTC.

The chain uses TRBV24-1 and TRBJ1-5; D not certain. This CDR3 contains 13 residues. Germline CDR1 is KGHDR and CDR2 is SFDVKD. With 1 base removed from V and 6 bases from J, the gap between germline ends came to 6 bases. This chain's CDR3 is CATSDLDSQPQHF. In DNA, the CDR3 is TGTGCCACCAGTGATTTAGATTCTCAGCCCCAGCATTTT.